These 28 T cell receptor beta chains were sequenced from one sample in a study of OX40 agonist ivuxolimab in advanced cancers. Assay: immunoSEQ multiplex PCR; the TCRdb copy retains only in-frame clones and omits some. This sample carries about 80,000 clones, approximately 94% of them seen once, and the ten largest clones take approximately 5%. The input for sequencing was CD4+ or CD8+ T cells sorted from blood, taken in a trial of the OX40 agonist ivuxolimab. The receptors shown here come from an adult with an advanced solid tumor such as melanoma, head and neck, liver or kidney cancer.

The genes are TRBV28 and TRBJ2-4, with TRBD1 as a possible D gene (6 bases). CDR3 length: 12 amino acids. V lost 2 bases to trimming and J lost 7 bases, with 6 bases between them. Germline values: CDR1 MDHEN, CDR2 SYDVKM. The CDR3, as DNA: TGTGCCAGCAGTTTAAGGGGGAACATTCAGTACTTC. Its translation: CASSLRGNIQYF.

This chain's CDR3 is CASSLLLNTEAFF. CDR3 in DNA: TGTGCCAGCTCACTCTTGTTGAACACTGAAGCTTTCTTT. This sequence joins TRBV18 and TRBJ1-1, with D unresolved. Trimming took off 4 bases at V and 0 bases at J, with 6 bases between the two ends. The CDR3 length is 13 residues. Germline CDR1 KGHSH, CDR2 LQKENI.

In nucleotides, the CDR3 is TGCAGCGTCGGAGAGACCCTAGGCAAAAACATTCAGTACTTC. Its protein is CSVGETLGKNIQYF. The chain links TRBV29-1 to TRBJ2-4; D remains unclear. V dropped 6 bases and J dropped 3 bases, with 15 bases sitting between them. Germline V CDR1 and CDR2: SQVTM, ANQGSEA. This CDR3 comprises 14 residues.

This clone appeared a single time. CDR3 nucleotide sequence: TGTGCCAGCTCACCTTCTCAAGAGACCCAGTACTTC. Protein product: CASSPSQETQYF. The gene calls are TRBV18 and TRBJ2-5; no clear D gene. This CDR3 region has 12 residues. V lost 3 bases to trimming and J lost 2 bases, with 4 bases between them. Germline V gives CDR1 KGHSH, CDR2 LQKENI.

J is TRBJ2-7 and V is TRBV28; maybe TRBD1 (5 bases). This CDR3 region has 15 residues. The germline V and J ends were trimmed by 2 bases and 0 bases, with 11 bases remaining between them. From germline, CDR1 is MDHEN and CDR2 SYDVKM. The CDR3 loop is CASSLTQGGSYEQYF. The CDR3 DNA sequence: TGTGCCAGCAGTTTAACGCAGGGCGGCTCCTACGAGCAGTACTTC.

This sequence joins TRBV5-6 and TRBJ1-5; 11 nucleotides align to TRBD1. The J segment lost 1 base and the V segment lost 4 bases, leaving 4 bases of the junction unmatched. This CDR3 region has 16 residues. Germline lookup yields CDR1 SGHDT and CDR2 YYEEEE. CDR3 bases: TGTGCCAGCAGCCTAGGACAGGGGGCAAGCAATCAGCCCCAGCATTTT. The encoded protein is CASSLGQGASNQPQHF. The whole variable domain, remainder taken from reference TRBV5-6 and TRBJ1-5, is DAGVTQSPTHLIKTRGQQVTLRCSPKSGHDTVSWYQQALGQGPQFIFQYYEEEERQRGNFPDRFSGHQFPNYSSELNVNALLLGDSALYLCASSLGQGASNQPQHFGDGTRLSIL.

The chain combines TRBV28 with TRBJ2-7; 12 nucleotides line up with TRBD2. After removal of 6 bases from V and 2 bases from J, the junction contained 5 bases not matched to a gene. This CDR3 has 15 amino acids. Per germline, CDR1 MDHEN and CDR2 SYDVKM. CDR3 sequence reads: CASSPGLAGTYEQYF. The CDR3 coding sequence is TGTGCCAGCAGCCCCGGACTAGCGGGAACCTACGAGCAGTACTTC.

V and J are TRBV27 and TRBJ1-2, with a tentative D call TRBD1 (5 bases). CDR1 is MNHEY, CDR2 SMNVEV, per germline (reference sequence). V was pared by 5 bases and J by 7 bases, with 14 bases between. The CDR3 has 13 amino acids. Here the CDR3 reads CASSPRGVGGYTF. CDR3 nucleotide sequence: TGTGCCAGCAGTCCGAGGGGTGTGGGTGGCTACACCTTC.

The rearrangement uses TRBV28 and TRBJ2-5; the D gene could be TRBD1 or TRBD2 (7 bases each). The CDR3 has 13 residues. Trimming took off 10 bases at V and 1 base at J, with 13 bases between the two ends. Germline loops: CDR1 MDHEN, CDR2 SYDVKM. The CDR3 nucleotides read TGTGCCACCAGCGGGACAGTCCAAGAGACCCAGTACTTC. Residues: CATSGTVQETQYF.

The chain combines TRBV20-1 with TRBJ2-7; D gene unclear. Germline V gives CDR1 DFQATT, CDR2 SNEGSKA (reference sequence). This CDR3 comprises 11 residues. Trimming removed 8 bases from V and 6 bases from J, with 14 bases in between. Written as DNA, the CDR3 is TGCAGTATGAGGAAGGCTACCGAGCAGTACTTC. Amino acid sequence: CSMRKATEQYF.

The CDR3 sequence is CASSAQSGGDTQYF. In DNA, the CDR3 is TGTGCCAGCAGTGCCCAATCGGGGGGAGATACGCAGTATTTT. This chain uses TRBV6-1 with TRBJ2-3; 7 bases are a match to TRBD2. V was pared by 4 bases and J by 5 bases, with 6 bases of the junction left unmatched. The CDR3 length is 14 residues. Looked up from germline, CDR1 is MNHNS and CDR2 is SASEGT.

DNA for the CDR3: TGTGCCAGCAGCTTAGGACAGGGGGCAACCTCTGGAAACACCATATATTTT. Its translation is CASSLGQGATSGNTIYF. This chain joins TRBV11-2 and TRBJ1-3; TRBD1 agrees at 10 bases. From germline, CDR1 is SGHAT and CDR2 FQNNGV. This CDR3 comprises 17 residues. V gave up 1 base and J gave up 0 bases; unmatched junction bases: 3. Combining the CDR3 with reference TRBV11-2 and TRBJ1-3 gives the whole variable domain EAGVAQSPRYKIIEKRQSVAFWCNPISGHATLYWYQQILGQGPKLLIQFQNNGVVDDSQLPKDRFSAERLKGVDSTLKIQPAKLEDSAVYLCASSLGQGATSGNTIYFGEGSWLTVV.

The chain links TRBV5-1 to TRBJ1-5; tentative D call: TRBD1 (6 bases). V lost 0 bases and J lost 3, with 13 bases in between. Germline V CDR1 and CDR2: SGHRS, YFSETQ. This CDR3 region has 16 residues. CDR3 amino acids: CASSLAGGQVNQPQHF. CDR3 sequence (DNA): TGCGCCAGCAGCTTGGCGGGGGGGCAGGTCAATCAGCCCCAGCATTTT.

The V call is TRBV5-6, the J call TRBJ2-4; no definite D call. Trimming removed 7 bases from V and 6 bases from J, with 14 bases in between. The germline gives CDR1 SGHDT, CDR2 YYEEEE. The CDR3 covers 13 residues. CDR3 nucleotide sequence: TGTGCCAGCCACCTCCTGGGCGGAAACATTCAGTACTTC. Protein: CASHLLGGNIQYF.

The J gene is TRBJ2-7, the V gene TRBV4-1, with D maybe TRBD2 (6 bases). CDR1 MGHRA and CDR2 YSYEKL come from the germline V gene. The CDR3 runs 14 residues. V was pared by 5 bases and J by 2 bases, with 13 bases between. The CDR3 reads CASSFAGTPYEQYF. The CDR3 nucleotides read TGCGCCAGCAGCTTTGCGGGAACACCCTACGAGCAGTACTTC.

This clone occurred a few times. V gene TRBV6-1 combines with J gene TRBJ1-5; no reliable D call. Germline values: CDR1 MNHNS, CDR2 SASEGT. V was pared by 4 bases and J by 9 bases, with 10 bases between. This CDR3 comprises 12 residues. In DNA form, the CDR3 reads TGTGCCAGCAGTGGGTCGCGGCGGCCCCAGCATTTT. Protein: CASSGSRRPQHF.

This chain connects TRBV9 to TRBJ1-1, with D hard to call. The CDR3 length is 15 residues. V lost 3 bases and J 6 bases, leaving 18 bases between the germline ends. In germline, CDR1 is SGDLS, CDR2 YYNGEE. CDR3 nucleotides: TGTGCCAGCAGCGCCCTAGACCAGACGGCGGCTGAAGCTTTCTTT. Its translation: CASSALDQTAAEAFF.

The gene calls are TRBV5-1 and TRBJ2-5; no firm D call. The J call is uncertain, as TRBJ2-7 better fits the DNA end. Germline V gene data show CDR1 as SGHRS and CDR2 as YFSETQ. CDR3 length: 14 amino acids. The CDR3 loop is CASSPRGRTYEQYF. Here the CDR3 DNA reads TGCGCCAGCAGCCCGAGAGGACGGACCTACGAGCAGTACTTC.

The chain carries TRBV6-1 and TRBJ2-3; TRBD2 matches at 13 bases. Germline CDR1 reads MNHNS; CDR2 reads SASEGT. V lost 10 bases to trimming and J lost 7 bases; unmatched junction nucleotides: 8. The CDR3 has 14 amino acids. This CDR3 reads CATRGGTSGNTQYF. CDR3 coding DNA: TGTGCCACCAGAGGGGGGACTAGCGGGAATACGCAGTATTTT.

The V and J genes are TRBV2 and TRBJ2-1; 10 bases match TRBD2. This CDR3 spans 15 amino acids. V shed 5 bases and J 5 bases; nucleotides not matched to a gene: 6. CDR1 SNHLY and CDR2 FYNNEI come from the germline V gene. The CDR3: CASSRLAGVNNEQFF. In DNA form, the CDR3 reads TGTGCCAGCAGTCGCCTAGCGGGAGTCAACAATGAGCAGTTCTTC.

The chain recombines TRBV5-1 with TRBJ2-2, with D possibly being TRBD2 (5 bases). Germline CDR1 and CDR2: SGHRS and YFSETQ. V was pared by 0 bases and J by 6 bases, with 6 bases between. This CDR3 spans 13 amino acids. CDR3 DNA: TGCGCCAGCAGCTTGGAAGCGGCCGGGGAGCTGTTTTTT. It yields the protein CASSLEAAGELFF.

V usage is TRBV11-2 and J usage is TRBJ2-5; D gene ambiguous. The CDR3 length is 11 residues. The V end was cut by 4 bases, the J end by 6 bases, with 6 bases between. CDR1 is SGHAT, CDR2 FQNNGV, per germline. CDR3 region: CASSSWQTQYF. CDR3 nucleotides: TGTGCCAGCAGCTCATGGCAGACCCAGTACTTC. Drawing the rest from reference TRBV11-2 and TRBJ2-5, the complete variable domain is EAGVAQSPRYKIIEKRQSVAFWCNPISGHATLYWYQQILGQGPKLLIQFQNNGVVDDSQLPKDRFSAERLKGVDSTLKIQPAKLEDSAVYLCASSSWQTQYFGPGTRLLVL.

The chain employs TRBV5-1 and TRBJ2-1, with 16 nucleotides matching TRBD2. There are 15 residues in the CDR3. Germline CDR1 SGHRS, CDR2 YFSETQ. The V segment lost 7 bases and the J segment 10 bases; nucleotides outside the gene matches: 8. CDR3 protein: CASSTGTSGRGEQFF. The CDR3, as DNA: TGCGCCAGCTCAACCGGGACTAGCGGGAGGGGCGAGCAGTTCTTC.

This clone was detected only once. The CDR3 bases are TGTGCCAGCAGCGGCAGGACAGGGGTTTGGCATGAGCAGTTCTTC. Translating it yields CASSGRTGVWHEQFF. The rearrangement joins TRBV7-2 to TRBJ2-1; 9 bases are a match to TRBD1. J was trimmed by 8 bases and V by 5 bases; bases with no gene match: 10. The germline CDR1 and CDR2 sequences are SGHTA and FQGNSA. The CDR3 runs to 15 residues. The full variable domain, rest sourced from reference TRBV7-2 and TRBJ2-1, is GAGVSQSPSNKVTEKGKDVELRCDPISGHTALYWYRQSLGQGLEFLIYFQGNSAPDKSGLPSDRFSAERTGGSVSTLTIQRTQQEDSAVYLCASSGRTGVWHEQFFGPGTRLTVL.

The V call is TRBV18, the J call TRBJ1-4; D gene ambiguous. Germline-derived CDR1 and CDR2 are KGHSH and LQKENI. V was clipped by 3 bases and J by 7 bases, with 9 bases between them. The CDR3 is 13 residues long. The CDR3 coding sequence is TGTGCCAGCTCACCGATCCAAGGTGAAAAACTGTTTTTT. Its protein is CASSPIQGEKLFF.

This chain joins TRBV28 and TRBJ2-7; possibly TRBD1 for D (5 bases). Trimming pared 9 bases from V and 1 base from J, leaving 7 bases between. This CDR3 spans 11 amino acids. Germline loops: CDR1 MDHEN, CDR2 SYDVKM. This CDR3 is CASRQSYEQYF. The CDR3 region has the DNA TGTGCCAGTAGACAGTCCTACGAGCAGTACTTC.

The rearrangement links TRBV5-1 to TRBJ2-1; D gene uncertain. The ends were cut back, 0 bases at V and 6 bases at J, with 4 bases in the middle. Germline values: CDR1 SGHRS, CDR2 YFSETQ. This CDR3 region has 12 residues. CDR3 loop: CASSLVANEQFF. Written as DNA, the CDR3 is TGCGCCAGCAGCTTGGTAGCCAATGAGCAGTTCTTC.

This chain links TRBV2 with TRBJ2-5; D is undetermined. Trimming pared 7 bases from V and 10 bases from J, leaving 13 bases between. CDR1 SNHLY and CDR2 FYNNEI come from the germline V gene. The length of the CDR3 is 11 residues. CDR3 DNA sequence: TGTGCCAGCATCCAGGTGTACGACCAGTACTTC. Translation: CASIQVYDQYF.